The rows below give T cell receptor beta chains drawn from one sample of a study of identical twins. TCRdb re-called the 5' RACE reads through MiXCR, storing one row per CDR3 protein. The data show 460,000 or so distinct CDR3 sequences, 13% to 15% seen once. Separately, the same data were catalogued under a study of yellow fever vaccine responses in identical twins.

The sample comprised CD4+ T cells sorted from blood. Receptors were obtained from a woman aged 18-35 years in good health. Both conserved end residues are part of each CDR3. D genes are given only for firm matches. Some rows have no size entry. The others give once, few or many, or a class for an expanded clone.

J: TRBJ2-7; size: many; V: TRBV12-3/TRBV12-4; D: TRBD1; DNA: TGTGCCAGCAGCTTGGGGACAGCGCTCGACGAGCAGTACTTC; CDR3: CASSLGTALDEQYF
J: TRBJ1-1; size: NA; V: TRBV9; D: NA; DNA: TGTGCCAGCAGCGGTGGGGGGCTGAACACTGAAGCTTTCTTT; CDR3: CASSGGGLNTEAFF
J: TRBJ2-7; size: few; V: TRBV18; D: NA; DNA: TGTGCCAGCTCACCACTTGTGGGTTTCCACGAGCAGTACTTC; CDR3: CASSPLVGFHEQYF
J: TRBJ2-3; size: NA; V: TRBV20-1; D: NA; DNA: TGCAGTGCTAGTCACGGGAGCACAGATACGCAGTATTTT; CDR3: CSASHGSTDTQYF
J: TRBJ2-7; size: few; V: TRBV9; D: NA; DNA: TGTGCCAGCAGGGGTGGATGGTTTACCTACGAGCAGTACTTC; CDR3: CASRGGWFTYEQYF
J: TRBJ2-5; size: NA; V: TRBV7-9; D: TRBD1; DNA: TGTGCCAGCAGCTTAGGTCTGGGACAGGGTGGTCGAGAGACCCAGTACTTC; CDR3: CASSLGLGQGGRETQYF
J: TRBJ2-1; size: few; V: TRBV4-3; D: NA; DNA: TGCGCCAGCAGCCAAGATGGAGCGAGCAATGAGCAGTTCTTC; CDR3: CASSQDGASNEQFF
J: TRBJ2-7; size: NA; V: TRBV7-9; D: TRBD1; DNA: TGTGCCAGCAGCTACTTGACAGGGGGATACGAGCAGTACTTC; CDR3: CASSYLTGGYEQYF
J: TRBJ2-1; size: NA; V: TRBV4-2; D: NA; DNA: TGTGCCAGCAGCCGCCGGTTGACAGAGGGGGGTGAGCAGTTCTTC; CDR3: CASSRRLTEGGEQFF
J: TRBJ1-2; size: few; V: TRBV10-3; D: NA; DNA: TGTGCCATCAGTGAGCAGGGCACAGCTAACTATGGCTACACCTTC; CDR3: CAISEQGTANYGYTF
J: TRBJ1-5; size: few; V: TRBV6-1; D: NA; DNA: TGTGCCAGCAGGCCCGGCGGGGTTGAGCCCCAGCATTTT; CDR3: CASRPGGVEPQHF
J: TRBJ2-6; size: few; V: TRBV29-1; D: NA; DNA: TGCAGCGTTGAAGAGACCCGGACAAAAAACTCTGGGGCCAACGTCCTGACTTTC; CDR3: CSVEETRTKNSGANVLTF
J: TRBJ2-3; size: many; V: TRBV3-1; D: NA; DNA: TGTGCCAGCAGCCAAGATTTTTGGGATACGCAGTATTTT; CDR3: CASSQDFWDTQYF
J: TRBJ2-1; size: NA; V: TRBV7-2; D: NA; DNA: TGTGCCAGCAGCTTATCTCCATCCTACAATGAGCAGTTCTTC; CDR3: CASSLSPSYNEQFF
J: TRBJ2-7; size: once; V: TRBV6-1; D: TRBD1; DNA: TGTGCCAGCAGACGGGACAGGGGAACGGCTAGCGGCACCTACGAGCAGTACTTC; CDR3: CASRRDRGTASGTYEQYF
J: TRBJ1-1; size: NA; V: TRBV27; D: NA; DNA: TGTGCCAGCAGTTCACGACAGACGATCAACACTGAAGCTTTCTTT; CDR3: CASSSRQTINTEAFF
J: TRBJ2-2; size: NA; V: TRBV5-8; D: NA; DNA: TGTCCCAGCAGCCTTGGCGGCAGTGCCTGGGGAACCGGGGAGCTGTTTTTT; CDR3: CPSSLGGSAWGTGELFF
J: TRBJ2-5; size: few; V: TRBV24-1; D: NA; DNA: TGTGCCACCAGTGAGCCCGGGACAAGACAAGAGACCCAGTACTTC; CDR3: CATSEPGTRQETQYF
J: TRBJ2-1; size: NA; V: TRBV28; D: NA; DNA: TGTGCCAGCAGTTTATGGGGGGCCACCTACAATGAGCAGTTCTTC; CDR3: CASSLWGATYNEQFF
J: TRBJ2-1; size: NA; V: TRBV5-1; D: TRBD1; DNA: TGCGCCAGCAGCTGGGACAGGGGGCAGAATGAGCAGTTCTTC; CDR3: CASSWDRGQNEQFF
J: TRBJ2-3; size: few; V: TRBV15; D: NA; DNA: TGTGCCACCAGCAATAGTATTTCTTCCACAGATACGCAGTATTTT; CDR3: CATSNSISSTDTQYF
J: TRBJ1-1; size: few; V: TRBV7-3; D: NA; DNA: TGTGCCAGCAGCCGCGTGCGAGGGAATGAGATGAACACTGAAGCTTTCTTT; CDR3: CASSRVRGNEMNTEAFF
J: TRBJ2-1; size: few; V: TRBV2; D: NA; DNA: TGTGCCAGCAGTGAGTTAGTTTACAATGAGCAGTTCTTC; CDR3: CASSELVYNEQFF
J: TRBJ2-4; size: NA; V: TRBV15; D: TRBD1; DNA: TGTGCCACCAGCAGAGAAGGGACAGGGGGCAACATTCAGTACTTC; CDR3: CATSREGTGGNIQYF
J: TRBJ2-1; size: NA; V: TRBV11-1; D: NA; DNA: TGTGCCAGCAGCTTTGGTCAGGCGACGGCTTTTGAGCAGTTCTTC; CDR3: CASSFGQATAFEQFF
J: TRBJ2-7; size: many; V: TRBV4-1; D: NA; DNA: TGCGCCAGCAGCCAAGTCCAGGCTCTAAGCTACGAGCAGTACTTC; CDR3: CASSQVQALSYEQYF
J: TRBJ1-2; size: NA; V: TRBV5-6; D: TRBD1; DNA: TGTGCCAGCAGCCCCTGGACAGGGGTCGGCTACACCTTC; CDR3: CASSPWTGVGYTF
J: TRBJ2-7; size: NA; V: TRBV2; D: NA; DNA: TGTGCCAGCAGTGAATTTCTTGGGGTGAGGGGCGCGTCCTACGAGCAGTACTTC; CDR3: CASSEFLGVRGASYEQYF
J: TRBJ2-1; size: many; V: TRBV11-1; D: TRBD2; DNA: TGTGCCAGCAGCAACCTAGCGGGGGGGATAGGCCGGTCCCATGAGCAGTTCTTC; CDR3: CASSNLAGGIGRSHEQFF
J: TRBJ2-1; size: few; V: TRBV6-2/TRBV6-3; D: TRBD2; DNA: TGTGCCAGCAGTTACCGGCTAGCGGGAGGGTTAGGAGGCAATGAGCAGTTCTTC; CDR3: CASSYRLAGGLGGNEQFF
J: TRBJ2-7; size: few; V: TRBV20-1; D: TRBD1; DNA: TGCAGTGTATCGTCAGACAGGGGCATCCGTTACGAGCAGTACTTC; CDR3: CSVSSDRGIRYEQYF
J: TRBJ2-2; size: few; V: TRBV4-1; D: TRBD2; DNA: TGCGCCAGCAGCCAAGACGATGGCGGGAGCGGTACCGGGGAGCTGTTTTTT; CDR3: CASSQDDGGSGTGELFF
J: TRBJ2-7; size: many; V: TRBV6-2/TRBV6-3; D: NA; DNA: TGTGCCAGCACTACCCGGGGATTCTACGAGCAGTACTTC; CDR3: CASTTRGFYEQYF
J: TRBJ2-5; size: few; V: TRBV7-9; D: TRBD1; DNA: TGTGCCAGCAGCCCCCGGGGCCGGGACAGTAGAGAGACCCAGTACTTC; CDR3: CASSPRGRDSRETQYF
J: TRBJ2-5; size: few; V: TRBV4-2; D: NA; DNA: TGTGCCAGCAGCCAGGATCAGACAGAGACCCAGTACTTC; CDR3: CASSQDQTETQYF
J: TRBJ1-2; size: NA; V: TRBV6-2/TRBV6-3; D: NA; DNA: TGTGCCGGCAGTACCAGGGTTGGCGGCTACACCTTC; CDR3: CAGSTRVGGYTF
J: TRBJ2-3; size: few; V: TRBV20-1; D: TRBD1; DNA: TGCAGTGCTAGAGGGGACAGGGGGACCGGGTCGGATACGCAGTATTTT; CDR3: CSARGDRGTGSDTQYF
J: TRBJ2-2; size: few; V: TRBV18; D: NA; DNA: TGTGCCAGCTCCCCAGAAACCCAGAGGGAGCTGTTTTTT; CDR3: CASSPETQRELFF
J: TRBJ1-5; size: few; V: TRBV5-1; D: TRBD1; DNA: TGCGCCAGCAGCTTGGAAGGGGGCGCGGAAGCCCAGCATTTT; CDR3: CASSLEGGAEAQHF
J: TRBJ2-1; size: NA; V: TRBV3-1; D: NA; DNA: TGTGCCAGCAGCCAAGTGAAGGAAGGTGGTGAGCAGTTCTTC; CDR3: CASSQVKEGGEQFF
J: TRBJ2-1; size: NA; V: TRBV20-1; D: TRBD2; DNA: TGCAGTGCTAGATCCCTAGCGGGAAGCTCCTACAATGAGCAGTTCTTC; CDR3: CSARSLAGSSYNEQFF
J: TRBJ1-2; size: NA; V: TRBV7-9; D: NA; DNA: TGTGCCAGCTCCCTATCAGAGGGTTATGGCTACACCTTC; CDR3: CASSLSEGYGYTF